These 28 T cell receptor beta chains came from one sample sequenced in a study of human thymus T cells. The protocol was immunoSEQ multiplex PCR, while the TCRdb copy is restricted to in-frame clones and leaves out a portion. The sample records 45,000 to 50,000 clones, roughly 94% being singletons. The sequenced sample was blood. Source of these receptors: a girl younger than two with a congenital heart defect but otherwise immunologically healthy.

The rearrangement links TRBV2 to TRBJ1-5; 7 nucleotides align to TRBD1. The CDR3 runs to 14 residues. With 3 bases clipped from V and 4 bases from J, the junction kept 3 bases outside the gene matches. Looked up from germline, CDR1 is SNHLY and CDR2 is FYNNEI. CDR3 in DNA: TGTGCCAGCAGTGAGGACAGGATTAATCAGCCCCAGCATTTT. Protein: CASSEDRINQPQHF.

The CDR3 DNA is TGCGCCAGCAGCCTACAAGTTTCAGATACGCAGTATTTT. Translation: CASSLQVSDTQYF. V gene TRBV4-3 combines with J gene TRBJ2-3; no clear D. The germline gives CDR1 LGHNA, CDR2 YSLEER. Trimming took 4 bases from V and 4 from J, leaving 9 bases between them. The CDR3 runs 13 residues.

This clone has only one observation. The chain combines TRBV27 with TRBJ2-5; TRBD1 or TRBD2 may be the D gene (6 bases each). V shed 2 bases and J shed 5 bases, with 15 bases lying between them. Germline loops: CDR1 MNHEY, CDR2 SMNVEV (reference sequence). The CDR3 is 15 residues long. The CDR3 reads CASSLGGLIWETQYF. Written as DNA, the CDR3 is TGTGCCAGCAGTTTAGGGGGGCTGATTTGGGAGACCCAGTACTTC.

This clone is a singleton in its sample. V is TRBV19 and J is TRBJ1-2; D uncertain. The V end was cut by 0 bases, the J end by 4 bases, with 6 bases between. This CDR3 comprises 13 residues. Germline CDR1 LNHDA, CDR2 SQIVND (reference sequence). CDR3 loop: CASSIDIAYGYTF. CDR3 sequence (DNA): TGTGCCAGTAGTATAGACATAGCCTATGGCTACACCTTC.

V is TRBV15 and J is TRBJ2-5; no clear D. This CDR3 is 17 amino acids long. Germline assignment: CDR1 LNHNV and CDR2 YYDKDF (reference sequence). Trimming pared 1 base from V and 2 bases from J, leaving 17 bases between. CDR3 bases: TGTGCCACCAGCAGAGTTACCAAGTCTATGACTCAAGAGACCCAGTACTTC. Amino acids: CATSRVTKSMTQETQYF.

The V and J genes are TRBV12-5 and TRBJ2-7, with D uncertain. Trimming took 4 bases from V and 3 from J, leaving 4 bases between them. Germline V gene data show CDR1 as LGHNT and CDR2 as FRNRAP. The CDR3 length is 11 residues. The CDR3 here is CASGYDYEQYF. For the CDR3, the DNA is TGTGCTAGTGGTTACGACTACGAGCAGTACTTC.

The chain has TRBV19 and TRBJ2-7; D is possibly TRBD1 or TRBD2 (5 bases each). The ends were cut back, 3 bases at V and 4 bases at J, with 10 bases in the middle. Germline CDR1 and CDR2: LNHDA and SQIVND (reference sequence). CDR3 length: 13 amino acids. CDR3 residues: CASSMGEGYEQYF. As DNA, the CDR3 is TGTGCCAGTAGTATGGGGGAAGGATACGAGCAGTACTTC.

This clone has a single count. This chain links TRBV19 with TRBJ2-1; 12 bases are a match to TRBD2. The CDR3 totals 16 residues. The germline V gene encodes CDR1 LNHDA and CDR2 SQIVND (reference sequence). V shed 3 bases and J 6 bases; nucleotides not matched to a gene: 6. DNA of the CDR3: TGTGCCAGTAGTATGCTAGCGGGAGGGCCCGTCAATGAGCAGTTCTTC. This encodes CASSMLAGGPVNEQFF.

The chain is built from TRBV28 and TRBJ2-7; 13 bases align to TRBD2. V shed 6 bases, J shed 6 bases, and the junction held 5 bases outside the gene matches. Germline lookup yields CDR1 MDHEN and CDR2 SYDVKM. The CDR3 contains 14 residues. As DNA, the CDR3 is TGTGCCAGCAGGATAGGACTAGCGGGAGCCGAGCAGTACTTC. Its protein product is CASRIGLAGAEQYF.

The V and J genes are TRBV2 and TRBJ1-6; D call uncertain. Trimming took off 5 bases at V and 0 bases at J, with 17 bases between the two ends. CDR3 length: 18 residues. Per germline, CDR1 SNHLY and CDR2 FYNNEI. DNA of the CDR3: TGTGCCAGCAGTTGCCCTACTAACTTCAGCTCCTATAATTCACCCCTCCACTTT. Translation: CASSCPTNFSSYNSPLHF.

This clone was detected only once. The chain has TRBV7-2 and TRBJ2-1; tentatively, D is TRBD2 (6 bases). Per the germline V gene, CDR1 is SGHTA and CDR2 is FQGNSA. The V end lost 3 bases, the J end lost 1 base, and 10 bases lay between the germline ends. This CDR3 is 15 amino acids long. The CDR3: CASSFSGPSYNEQFF. The CDR3 nucleotides are TGTGCCAGCAGCTTTAGCGGTCCTTCCTACAATGAGCAGTTCTTC.

The CDR3: CASSQEPIRTGELFF. DNA for the CDR3: TGCGCCAGCAGCCAAGAACCCATTCGCACCGGGGAGCTGTTTTTT. The V gene is TRBV4-1, the J gene TRBJ2-2; D remains ambiguous. This CDR3 spans 15 amino acids. V lost 0 bases to trimming and J lost 4 bases, with 9 bases between them. Germline CDR1 MGHRA, CDR2 YSYEKL.

J is TRBJ2-3 and V is TRBV4-3, with a possible D match to TRBD2 (5 bases). V was shortened by 4 bases and J by 0 bases, with 11 bases between the two germline ends. This CDR3 comprises 15 residues. CDR1 LGHNA and CDR2 YSLEER come from the germline V gene. CDR3 nucleotide sequence: TGCGCCAGCAGCCCGAGCGGAATTAGCACAGATACGCAGTATTTT. Translation: CASSPSGISTDTQYF.

The chain's CDR3 is CASNWGGKPQHF. Here the CDR3 DNA reads TGTGCCAGCAACTGGGGAGGGAAGCCCCAGCATTTT. The chain couples TRBV28 to TRBJ1-5; no clear D. The ends were cut back, 7 bases at V and 8 bases at J, with 12 bases in the middle. CDR3 length equals 12 residues. Per germline, CDR1 MDHEN and CDR2 SYDVKM.

The gene calls are TRBV4-1 and TRBJ2-7; 8 nucleotides line up with TRBD2. J was trimmed by 3 bases and V by 0 bases; bases with no gene match: 10. CDR3 size: 17 residues. Germline CDR1 reads MGHRA; CDR2 reads YSYEKL. CDR3 amino acids: CASSQEGGGRIRYEQYF. The CDR3 DNA is TGCGCCAGCAGCCAAGAGGGGGGCGGGAGGATTCGCTACGAGCAGTACTTC.

The chain carries TRBV15 and TRBJ1-2; TRBD1 is a possible D gene (6 bases). The CDR3 covers 16 residues. V lost 5 bases and J lost 4, with 20 bases in between. In germline, CDR1 is LNHNV, CDR2 YYDKDF (reference sequence). The CDR3 sequence: CATSREPTGSAYGYTF. CDR3 sequence (DNA): TGTGCCACCAGCCGCGAGCCGACAGGATCCGCCTATGGCTACACCTTC.

This clone was detected once. The V gene is TRBV11-2, the J gene TRBJ2-2, with 8 bases identical to TRBD1. CDR1 is SGHAT, CDR2 FQNNGV, per germline. J was trimmed by 4 bases and V by 2 bases; bases with no gene match: 9. This CDR3 is built from 17 residues. The CDR3 coding sequence is TGTGCCAGCAGCTTACTTGGACAGGGATGGTCCACCGGGGAGCTGTTTTTT. Its translation: CASSLLGQGWSTGELFF.

The CDR3 loop reads CASSPPQGNTGANVLTF. Here the CDR3 DNA reads TGTGCCAGTAGTCCCCCCCAGGGGAATACTGGGGCCAACGTCCTGACTTTC. The chain carries TRBV19 and TRBJ2-6; D may be TRBD1 (6 bases). The CDR3 contains 17 residues. V was shortened by 5 bases and J by 2 bases, with 16 bases between the two germline ends. Germline V gene sequence: CDR1 LNHDA, CDR2 SQIVND (reference sequence).

The chain joins TRBV5-1 to TRBJ2-2; no clear D. Trimming pared 0 bases from V and 5 bases from J, leaving 8 bases between. This CDR3 comprises 14 residues. Germline V gives CDR1 SGHRS, CDR2 YFSETQ. CDR3 loop: CASSLVSYTGELFF. In DNA, the CDR3 is TGCGCCAGCAGCTTGGTGAGCTATACCGGGGAGCTGTTTTTT.

This clone was found a few times. This chain uses TRBV29-1 with TRBJ1-1; TRBD1 might be the D (5 bases). V lost 2 bases, J lost 1 base, and 11 bases lay in between. Looked up from germline, CDR1 is SQVTM and CDR2 is ANQGSEA. The CDR3 has 14 amino acids. The CDR3 DNA follows: TGCAGCGTTGAACTCAGGGAACCGAACACTGAAGCTTTCTTT. Translation gives CSVELREPNTEAFF.

This sequence joins TRBV27 and TRBJ2-6; no clear D gene. Germline lookup yields CDR1 MNHEY and CDR2 SMNVEV (reference sequence). CDR3 length: 14 residues. Trimming shortened V by 6 bases and J by 4 bases, and 10 bases separated the two germline ends. The CDR3 nucleotides are TGTGCCAGCAGCCCTCAACGAGGGGCCAACGTCCTGACTTTC. It codes for CASSPQRGANVLTF.

This clone was observed a single time. The chain uses TRBV7-9 and TRBJ2-1, with D hard to call. The length of the CDR3 is 12 residues. The ends were cut back, 4 bases at V and 6 bases at J, with 7 bases in the middle. Looked up from germline, CDR1 is SEHNR and CDR2 is FQNEAQ (reference sequence). The CDR3 DNA sequence: TGTGCCAGCAGCTCCAGCGCCAATGAGCAGTTCTTC. It yields the protein CASSSSANEQFF.

V and J are TRBV28 and TRBJ2-3; D gene ambiguous. CDR1 is MDHEN and CDR2 is SYDVKM in the germline V gene. There are 15 residues in the CDR3. Trimming stripped 5 bases from V and 11 bases from J, with 23 bases between. This CDR3 is CASSPPTPQITQQYF. CDR3 nucleotide sequence: TGTGCCAGCAGTCCTCCCACGCCTCAGATTACCCAGCAGTATTTT. Based on the CDR3 plus reference TRBV28 and TRBJ2-3, the full variable domain is DVKVTQSSRYLVKRTGEKVFLECVQDMDHENMFWYRQDPGLGLRLIYFSYDVKMKEKGDIPEGYSVSREKKERFSLILESASTNQTSMYLCASSPPTPQITQQYFGPGTRLTVL.

The rearrangement links TRBV5-1 to TRBJ2-3, with no clear D. Per germline, CDR1 SGHRS and CDR2 YFSETQ. The CDR3 covers 16 residues. The V gene lost 2 bases and the J gene lost 2 bases, with 15 bases spanning the gap. The CDR3 nucleotides are TGCGCCAGCAGCTTTCCGGATAACACTTACACAGATACGCAGTATTTT. Protein: CASSFPDNTYTDTQYF.

This clone was detected once. The chain uses TRBV7-2 and TRBJ2-5; tentative D call: TRBD1 (5 bases). The germline V gene has CDR1 SGHTA and CDR2 FQGNSA. The CDR3 is 14 residues long. Deletions cut 2 bases from V and 5 bases from J, with 12 bases between. CDR3 nucleotides: TGTGCCAGCAGCTTAAGATATAGGGGTGAGACCCAGTACTTC. Amino acids: CASSLRYRGETQYF.

V gene TRBV9 combines with J gene TRBJ2-5; 9 bases align to TRBD2. CDR3 length: 15 amino acids. The germline V gene has CDR1 SGDLS and CDR2 YYNGEE. V was pared by 0 bases and J by 4 bases, with 4 bases of the junction left unmatched. The CDR3 protein is CASSVGGRAGETQYF. The CDR3 nucleotides read TGTGCCAGCAGCGTAGGCGGGAGGGCTGGAGAGACCCAGTACTTC.

The J gene is TRBJ2-7, the V gene TRBV29-1; TRBD2 matches 7 bases. Germline V gene data show CDR1 as SQVTM and CDR2 as ANQGSEA. CDR3 length equals 14 residues. V lost 4 bases and J lost 2; bases outside the gene matches: 8. As DNA, the CDR3 is TGCAGCGTTGGGAGGGAGGGACGGACCTACGAGCAGTACTTC. This codes for CSVGREGRTYEQYF.

The genes are TRBV28 and TRBJ2-7; 9 nucleotides line up with TRBD1. The trim removed 2 bases at V and 7 bases at J, leaving 6 bases unmatched. Looked up from germline, CDR1 is MDHEN and CDR2 is SYDVKM. The CDR3 consists of 14 residues. CDR3 sequence (DNA): TGTGCCAGCAGTTTACTACAGGGGGCGCGTGAGCAGTACTTC. This encodes CASSLLQGAREQYF.